This T cell receptor beta chain was sequenced in a study of blood T cell repertoires in COVID-19. Data came from immunoSEQ multiplex PCR; TCRdb stores just in-frame clones and leaves some out. The data hold some 460,000 clones, with around nine tenths observed a single time. V was clipped by 3 bases and J by 5 bases; unmatched bases: 5. The germline V gene encodes CDR1 SGHTA and CDR2 FQGNSA. The CDR3 has 14 residues. Only a few counts were recorded for this clone. Material for sequencing was PBMCs or T cells enriched from blood (not recorded which). The source of this sequence is a woman aged 18-35 years with acute COVID-19. The V call is TRBV7-2, the J call TRBJ2-5; 8 bases line up with TRBD2. CDR3 sequence reads: CASSFLAGGETQYF. The CDR3 nucleotides read TGTGCCAGCAGCTTTCTAGCGGGTGGGGAGACCCAGTACTTC.